Sequencing of this T cell receptor beta chain was carried out in a study of cytomegalovirus exposure and HLA in healthy donors. 13 Jbeta primers and 60 Vbeta primers were used for the PCR. Repertoires were generated with immunoSEQ multiplex PCR, while TCRdb's copy carries only in-frame clones and drops some. The sample lists over 100,000 clones, 65% to 80% occurring once. The V gene end was trimmed by 1 base and the J gene end by 4 bases; junction bases not matched to a gene: 7. Looked up from germline, CDR1 is SGHKS and CDR2 is YYEKEE (reference sequence). The CDR3 loop spans 17 amino acids. The sequenced material came from PBMCs. The source is a man between 40 and 49 years old in good health and CMV-seropositive. The V call is TRBV5-5, the J call TRBJ2-3, with TRBD1 matching over 12 bases. The CDR3 here is CASSLLGTGGNPDTQYF. The DNA for the CDR3 is TGTGCCAGCAGCTTGCTGGGGACAGGGGGCAACCCAGATACGCAGTATTTT.